A selection of T cell receptor beta chains follows, all from one sample in a study of vaccination and CD4 T cells after COVID-19. Their specific antigens are unknown. TCRdb redid the calling of the PCR reads with MiXCR, one entry per CDR3 protein. The sample records about 18,000 distinct CDR3 sequences, nearly 60% being singletons. The input for sequencing was CD4+ T cells from blood, cultured in vitro, taken before SARS-CoV-2 vaccination. These receptors all come from a human donor who had recovered from COVID-19. Each CDR3 is given with its conserved first and last residue. The D gene is left open where the match is weak. The size field is filled for only some rows; it gives once, few, many or a size class.

V gene,D gene,J gene,clone size,CDR3 DNA,CDR3 protein
TRBV28,TRBD2,TRBJ2-1,NA,TGTGCCAGCAGTTTAGACCGACTAGCGGGAGAGTCGAAGTTCTTC,CASSLDRLAGESKFF
TRBV19,TRBD1,TRBJ2-5,NA,TGTGCCAGTAGCAACACAGGGGGAGTAGAGACCCAGTACTTC,CASSNTGGVETQYF
TRBV6-5,TRBD2,TRBJ2-7,NA,TGTGCCAGCAGTTCACGGACTAGCGCCTCCTACGAGCAGTACTTC,CASSSRTSASYEQYF
TRBV6-1,TRBD2,TRBJ2-7,NA,TGTGCCAGCAGTAAGGGTAGCGGGAGGGGATCCTACGAGCAGTACTTC,CASSKGSGRGSYEQYF
TRBV20-1,TRBD2,TRBJ2-1,NA,TGCAGTGCTAGAGATGCCGGGACTAGCGGGAGCCTCCTCTACAATGAGCAGTTCTTC,CSARDAGTSGSLLYNEQFF
TRBV6-1,TRBD1,TRBJ2-3,few,TGTGCCAGCAGACAACAGGGGGATCGGGCAGATACGCAGTATTTT,CASRQQGDRADTQYF
TRBV20-1,TRBD2,TRBJ2-2,NA,TGCAGTGCAGAAAGCGGGAACGATCCCACCGGGGAGCTGTTTTTT,CSAESGNDPTGELFF
TRBV11-2,NA,TRBJ1-5,NA,TGTGCCAGCAGCCTATTAACAGGGCCCCAGCATTTT,CASSLLTGPQHF
TRBV6-1,NA,TRBJ1-5,few,TGTGCCAGCAGTGTGGGGATCGGCAATCAGCCCCAGCATTTT,CASSVGIGNQPQHF
TRBV19,TRBD1,TRBJ1-1,NA,TGTGCCAGTAGTGTCCGGGACAGACAGAACACTGAAGCTTTCTTT,CASSVRDRQNTEAFF
TRBV27,NA,TRBJ1-6,NA,TGTGCCAGCAGTTTAGGACAAAATTCACCCCTCCACTTT,CASSLGQNSPLHF
TRBV28,NA,TRBJ2-7,NA,TGTGCCAGCAGCTACGGGACACACGAGCAGTACTTC,CASSYGTHEQYF
TRBV15,NA,TRBJ2-7,NA,TGTGCCACCAGCAGCTCAGGGAGCTCCTACGAGCAGTACTTC,CATSSSGSSYEQYF
TRBV6-4,NA,TRBJ2-7,NA,TGTGCCAGCAGCGTAGGGACCCACCCCTACGAGCAGTACTTC,CASSVGTHPYEQYF
TRBV20-1,TRBD1,TRBJ1-1,few,TGCAGTGCTATTTCCGGGACAGGAACTGAAGCTTTCTTT,CSAISGTGTEAFF
TRBV7-3,NA,TRBJ2-3,NA,TGTGCCAGCAGCTTAGGACTTAACGGGTTCACAGATACGCAGTATTTT,CASSLGLNGFTDTQYF
TRBV6-5,NA,TRBJ1-6,few,TGTGCCAGCAGTTACTCGAAGGTTGGAGGTTCACCCCTCCACTTT,CASSYSKVGGSPLHF
TRBV2,NA,TRBJ1-5,NA,TGTGCCAGCAGTTCAGACGGGGGGGACGGTCAGCCCCAGCATTTT,CASSSDGGDGQPQHF
TRBV18,TRBD1,TRBJ1-1,few,TGTGCCAGCTCACCACAGGCAGGGGGCGCTCCTAGTGAAGCTTTCTTT,CASSPQAGGAPSEAFF
TRBV20-1,NA,TRBJ1-6,NA,TGCAGTGCCTCGAAGACACGTCGCTATAATTCACCCCTCCACTTT,CSASKTRRYNSPLHF
TRBV5-1,NA,TRBJ1-2,NA,TGCGCCAGCAGCTATCCCGATGAGCGTGGCTACACCTTC,CASSYPDERGYTF
TRBV20-1,NA,TRBJ2-5,NA,TGCAGTGCTAGCCCCGTACAGGGGGGGGTAGAGACCCAGTACTTC,CSASPVQGGVETQYF
TRBV2,TRBD2,TRBJ2-1,NA,TGTGCCAGCCAGCCTAGCGGAATCTACAATGAGCAGTTCTTC,CASQPSGIYNEQFF
TRBV20-1,NA,TRBJ1-4,few,TGCAGTGCTAGAGAGCCCATTGATGAAAAACTGTTTTTT,CSAREPIDEKLFF
TRBV6-2/TRBV6-3,NA,TRBJ2-7,once,TGTGCCAGCAGTTACCAGGGGTTGGACGAGCAGTACTTC,CASSYQGLDEQYF
TRBV7-2,TRBD2,TRBJ2-1,NA,TGTGCCAGCAGCCGGACTAGCGGGAGATACAATGAGCAGTTCTTC,CASSRTSGRYNEQFF
TRBV5-1,NA,TRBJ1-1,NA,TGCGCCAGCACCATCGGGGGGAACACTGAAGCTTTCTTT,CASTIGGNTEAFF
TRBV6-1,NA,TRBJ2-3,NA,TGTGCCAGCAGGTCTTTGGATACGCAGTATTTT,CASRSLDTQYF
TRBV19,NA,TRBJ2-3,once,TGTGCCAGTAGTGACATAGGACAGAACAGCACAGATACGCAGTATTTT,CASSDIGQNSTDTQYF
TRBV15,NA,TRBJ2-2,NA,TGTGCCACCAGCAGAGACAGGACCGGGGAGCTGTTTTTT,CATSRDRTGELFF
TRBV6-2/TRBV6-3,TRBD2,TRBJ2-3,NA,TGTGCCAGCAGTTACGGGCTAGCGGCAGATACGCAGTATTTT,CASSYGLAADTQYF
TRBV7-9,TRBD2,TRBJ2-3,NA,TGTGCCAGCAGCGTAGCGGGAGCGGTAGATACGCAGTATTTT,CASSVAGAVDTQYF
TRBV15,NA,TRBJ1-6,NA,TGTGCCACCAGCCCCCGGACGGATAATTCACCCCTCCACTTT,CATSPRTDNSPLHF
TRBV20-1,NA,TRBJ1-5,medium-sized,TGCAGTGCTAGAGGGGGGCAACCTAATCAGCCCCAGCATTTT,CSARGGQPNQPQHF
TRBV19,NA,TRBJ2-3,NA,TGTGCCAGTAGTATGGTAGGCACAGATACGCAGTATTTT,CASSMVGTDTQYF
TRBV15,NA,TRBJ2-1,few,TGTGCCACCAGCAGAGATATAGACAATGAGCAGTTCTTC,CATSRDIDNEQFF
TRBV6-2/TRBV6-3,TRBD2,TRBJ2-3,few,TGTGCCAGCAGTTACGTAGCGGGAGGGCGGACGCAGTATTTT,CASSYVAGGRTQYF
TRBV5-8,NA,TRBJ2-3,NA,TGTGCCAGCAGCTTGGCGTTAGTATCAGTCTTAGCCACAGATACGCAGTATTTT,CASSLALVSVLATDTQYF
TRBV20-1,NA,TRBJ1-1,once,TGCAGTGCTTGGGGGCCAGGGTCCACTGAAGCTTTCTTT,CSAWGPGSTEAFF
TRBV20-1,NA,TRBJ1-2,NA,TGCAGTGCTAGAGATTCCCAGGGATTAGGTGGCTACACCTTC,CSARDSQGLGGYTF
TRBV19,NA,TRBJ2-3,NA,TGTGCCACCCTCTCAGGGTCCACAGATACGCAGTATTTT,CATLSGSTDTQYF
TRBV7-2,TRBD2,TRBJ2-7,few,TGTGCCAGCAGCCAACTGAGCGGGAGCGGGGTTTACGAGCAGTACTTC,CASSQLSGSGVYEQYF
TRBV6-5,NA,TRBJ2-7,NA,TGTGCCAGCAGTTACGGAGGGGCGAGCACCTACGAGCAGTACTTC,CASSYGGASTYEQYF
TRBV15,NA,TRBJ1-2,NA,TGTGCCACCAGCAGAGGGCCGGGACCCGCTAACTATGGCTACACCTTC,CATSRGPGPANYGYTF
TRBV5-1,TRBD2,TRBJ2-1,once,TGCGCCAGCAGCTTGGGCCTAGCGGGTGATGAGCAGTTCTTC,CASSLGLAGDEQFF
TRBV6-5,NA,TRBJ2-5,NA,TGTGCCAGCAGCTACTCGCGCGCCGAGACCCAGTACTTC,CASSYSRAETQYF
TRBV15,NA,TRBJ1-1,NA,TGTGCCACCAGCCTTTCGCAGGGAGAGACTGAAGCTTTCTTT,CATSLSQGETEAFF
TRBV7-9,NA,TRBJ2-7,NA,TGTGGCAGCAGCTCCCGGGTCTACGAGCAGTACTTC,CGSSSRVYEQYF
TRBV18,NA,TRBJ1-2,NA,TGTGCCAGCTCAGACTCCCAGGGGTACTATGGCTACACCTTC,CASSDSQGYYGYTF
TRBV28,TRBD2,TRBJ2-2,NA,TGTGCCAGCAGTTTTACGGGTCTAGCGGGGAACACCGGGGAGCTGTTTTTT,CASSFTGLAGNTGELFF
TRBV10-3,NA,TRBJ1-1,NA,TGTGCCATCAGTGAATGGAGGAACACTGAAGCTTTCTTT,CAISEWRNTEAFF
TRBV6-2/TRBV6-3,TRBD2,TRBJ2-7,few,TGTGCCAGCAGTTTAGCGGGAGTCTTCTACGAGCAGTACTTC,CASSLAGVFYEQYF
TRBV7-2,NA,TRBJ1-5,NA,TGTGCCAGCAGCCCAGAACTAAATCAGCCCCAGCATTTT,CASSPELNQPQHF